These 21 T cell receptor beta chains were sequenced from one sample in a study of cytomegalovirus exposure and HLA in healthy donors (dated by TCRdb to 2015 to 2018). Preparation of the library involved the immunoSEQ multiplex PCR assay. The clones in this table, taken by TCRdb from immuneACCESS, are in-frame only. Not every clone is retained; where verified, under half of the shortfall comes from an unresolved V gene, and the cause of the rest is unknown. This sample gives just under 75,000 clones in total; over 90% of them show up just once. The top ten hold 3.2% of the sample. The sequenced material came from PBMCs. The receptor set was obtained from a woman under 30 in good health and CMV-seropositive.

The chain couples TRBV2 to TRBJ1-1; D ambiguous. Per the germline V gene, CDR1 is SNHLY and CDR2 is FYNNEI. This CDR3 region has 15 residues. The V and J ends lost 2 bases and 6 bases respectively, with 16 bases between them. CDR3 DNA: TGTGCCAGCAGTGAAATCCCGACAAGTCTTTCTGAAGCTTTCTTT. As protein: CASSEIPTSLSEAFF.

The chain carries TRBV9 and TRBJ1-1, with D unclear. The CDR3 is 14 amino acids. Trimming removed 0 bases from V and 1 base from J, with 7 bases in between. Germline CDR1 and CDR2: SGDLS and YYNGEE. In DNA form, the CDR3 reads TGTGCCAGCAGCGTAGGACACAAGAACACTGAAGCTTTCTTT. Its translation: CASSVGHKNTEAFF.

This clone was counted a single time. The genes are TRBV5-1 and TRBJ2-2, with TRBD2 matching over 11 bases. The CDR3 is 16 residues long. With 5 bases clipped from V and 0 bases from J, the junction kept 3 bases outside the gene matches. Looked up from germline, CDR1 is SGHRS and CDR2 is YFSETQ. The CDR3 is CASRNSGRANTGELFF. For the CDR3, the DNA is TGCGCCAGCAGGAATAGCGGGAGGGCGAACACCGGGGAGCTGTTTTTT. The variable domain in full, completed from reference TRBV5-1 and TRBJ2-2, reads KAGVTQTPRYLIKTRGQQVTLSCSPISGHRSVSWYQQTPGQGLQFLFEYFSETQRNKGNFPGRFSGRQFSNSRSEMNVSTLELGDSALYLCASRNSGRANTGELFFGEGSRLTVL.

The chain uses TRBV27 and TRBJ2-7; 9 nucleotides line up with TRBD2. J lost 7 bases, V lost 3 bases, and 13 bases had no gene match. This CDR3 comprises 16 residues. The V gene's germline CDR1 is MNHEY and CDR2 SMNVEV (reference sequence). The CDR3 loop is CASSFSPWLAGSEQYF. DNA of the CDR3: TGTGCCAGCAGTTTTAGCCCTTGGCTAGCGGGAAGTGAGCAGTACTTC.

The chain is built from TRBV2 and TRBJ2-7; the match to TRBD1 covers 8 bases. This CDR3 region has 15 residues. Germline V CDR1 and CDR2: SNHLY, FYNNEI. V was clipped by 3 bases and J by 5 bases; unmatched bases: 9. The CDR3 sequence: CASSDEGTGGNEQYF. For the CDR3, the DNA is TGTGCCAGCAGTGATGAAGGGACAGGAGGCAACGAGCAGTACTTC. Using reference TRBV2 and TRBJ2-7 for the parts outside the CDR3, the full variable domain is EPEVTQTPSHQVTQMGQEVILRCVPISNHLYFYWYRQILGQKVEFLVSFYNNEISEKSEIFDDQFSVERPDGSNFTLKIRSTKLEDSAMYFCASSDEGTGGNEQYFGPGTRLTVT.

The V and J genes are TRBV5-6 and TRBJ2-7; maybe TRBD2 (5 bases). Germline V gene data show CDR1 as SGHDT and CDR2 as YYEEEE. Trimming shortened V by 1 base and J by 1 base, and 15 bases separated the two germline ends. CDR3 length: 16 amino acids. The CDR3 DNA reads as TGTGCCAGCAGCTTGAAGAGCGGAGCTCGATCCTACGAGCAGTACTTC. Its translation is CASSLKSGARSYEQYF. Supplemented by reference TRBV5-6 and TRBJ2-7, the full variable domain reads DAGVTQSPTHLIKTRGQQVTLRCSPKSGHDTVSWYQQALGQGPQFIFQYYEEEERQRGNFPDRFSGHQFPNYSSELNVNALLLGDSALYLCASSLKSGARSYEQYFGPGTRLTVT.

This clone occurred once. The chain links TRBV25-1 to TRBJ1-4; possible D gene TRBD1, 5 bases. The CDR3 loop spans 15 amino acids. CDR1 is MGHDK, CDR2 SYGVNS, per germline. V shed 5 bases and J shed 4 bases, with 14 bases lying between them. The CDR3 loop is CASSPHGGINEKLFF. For the CDR3, the DNA is TGTGCCAGCAGTCCCCACGGGGGTATTAATGAAAAACTGTTTTTT. Based on the CDR3 plus reference TRBV25-1 and TRBJ1-4, the full variable domain is EADIYQTPRYLVIGTGKKITLECSQTMGHDKMYWYQQDPGMELHLIHYSYGVNSTEKGDLSSESTVSRIRTEHFPLTLESARPSHTSQYLCASSPHGGINEKLFFGSGTQLSVL.

The chain is built from TRBV6-5 and TRBJ2-7; D might be TRBD1 (6 bases). The ends were cut back, 6 bases at V and 0 bases at J, with 12 bases in the middle. CDR3 length: 14 amino acids. The germline CDR1 and CDR2 sequences are MNHEY and SVGAGI. The DNA for the CDR3 is TGTGCCAGCAGCCGGGACATTAACTCCTACGAGCAGTACTTC. Its protein is CASSRDINSYEQYF.

The V call is TRBV9, the J call TRBJ2-2; D gene ambiguous. This CDR3 is 15 amino acids long. Germline CDR1 reads SGDLS; CDR2 reads YYNGEE. Trimming took 0 bases from V and 5 from J, leaving 11 bases between them. CDR3 amino acids: CASSVVTAGTGELFF. Written as DNA, the CDR3 is TGTGCCAGCAGCGTAGTGACTGCTGGGACCGGGGAGCTGTTTTTT.

In this sample, this clone turned up once. This sequence joins TRBV6-5 and TRBJ1-1; no reliable D call. Trimming stripped 0 bases from V and 7 bases from J, with 12 bases between. CDR1 and CDR2 from the germline V gene are MNHEY and SVGAGI. This CDR3 is 14 amino acids long. This CDR3 reads CASSYSTRIGEAFF. In DNA form, the CDR3 reads TGTGCCAGCAGTTACTCGACCAGGATCGGTGAAGCTTTCTTT.

The V and J genes are TRBV27 and TRBJ1-6; no clear D gene. Germline CDR1 reads MNHEY; CDR2 reads SMNVEV (reference sequence). Trimming removed 6 bases from V and 8 bases from J, with 14 bases in between. The CDR3 consists of 14 residues. In DNA, the CDR3 is TGTGCCAGCAGGATATACGAGGCGGATTCACCCCTCCACTTT. Translated: CASRIYEADSPLHF.

The V call is TRBV6-1, the J call TRBJ2-1; 11 positions agree with TRBD2. Per germline, CDR1 MNHNS and CDR2 SASEGT. The CDR3 extends over 17 amino acids. The V gene end was trimmed by 2 bases and the J gene end by 3 bases; junction bases not matched to a gene: 6. The CDR3 protein is CASSEPGTSGNYNEQFF. In DNA, the CDR3 is TGTGCCAGCAGTGAACCCGGGACTAGCGGAAACTACAATGAGCAGTTCTTC.

The chain recombines TRBV27 with TRBJ2-7; 7 bases fit TRBD1. The CDR3 runs to 13 residues. The J segment lost 3 bases and the V segment lost 4 bases, leaving 3 bases of the junction unmatched. From germline, CDR1 is MNHEY and CDR2 SMNVEV (reference sequence). CDR3 DNA sequence: TGTGCCAGCAGTTACCGGGACAGCTACGAGCAGTACTTC. It specifies CASSYRDSYEQYF.

The chain uses TRBV7-6 and TRBJ2-2, with D possibly being TRBD1 (6 bases). Germline CDR1 and CDR2: SGHVS and FNYEAQ. The V gene lost 5 bases and the J gene lost 1 base, with 11 bases spanning the gap. CDR3 length: 15 residues. The CDR3 bases are TGTGCCAGCAGCCCCGGGACAAGGAACACCGGGGAGCTGTTTTTT. This encodes CASSPGTRNTGELFF.

In this sample, this clone turned up once. The chain is built from TRBV28 and TRBJ1-2, with no clear D. The V end lost 6 bases, the J end lost 0 bases, and 11 bases lay between the germline ends. Germline CDR1 MDHEN, CDR2 SYDVKM. The CDR3 runs 14 residues. CDR3 region: CASRQTIANYGYTF. The CDR3 nucleotides are TGTGCCAGCAGACAAACGATCGCTAACTATGGCTACACCTTC.

J is TRBJ2-1 and V is TRBV5-1, with D possibly TRBD1 on 6 matching bases. The CDR3 contains 15 residues. Germline-derived CDR1 and CDR2 are SGHRS and YFSETQ. Trimming removed 0 bases at V and 6 bases at J, with 13 bases between. The CDR3: CASSLVYRVGNEQFF. CDR3 nucleotide sequence: TGCGCCAGCAGCTTGGTTTACAGGGTGGGCAATGAGCAGTTCTTC.

V gene TRBV5-1 combines with J gene TRBJ1-1; D is ambiguous. V lost 0 bases and J lost 0, with 9 bases in between. This CDR3 has 15 amino acids. Germline loops: CDR1 SGHRS, CDR2 YFSETQ. The CDR3 nucleotides read TGCGCCAGCAGCTTGGTCTCCGAGATGAACACTGAAGCTTTCTTT. It codes for CASSLVSEMNTEAFF.

The chain carries TRBV20-1 and TRBJ1-2; D is uncertain. The V and J ends lost 4 bases and 0 bases respectively, with 3 bases between them. Germline CDR1 reads DFQATT; CDR2 reads SNEGSKA (reference sequence). This CDR3 has 11 amino acids. The CDR3 DNA reads TGCAGTGCTATTACTAACTATGGCTACACCTTC. This sequence encodes CSAITNYGYTF.

The chain carries TRBV29-1 and TRBJ1-1, with D perhaps matching TRBD1 (6 bases). The CDR3 loop spans 16 amino acids. Per germline, CDR1 SQVTM and CDR2 ANQGSEA. Deletions cut 0 bases from V and 5 bases from J, with 19 bases between. The CDR3 sequence is CSVEDDAGGVDTEAFF. The CDR3 DNA is TGCAGCGTTGAAGATGATGCGGGGGGCGTCGATACTGAAGCTTTCTTT. The full variable domain, its missing parts supplied by reference TRBV29-1 and TRBJ1-1, is SAVISQKPSRDICQRGTSLTIQCQVDSQVTMMFWYRQQPGQSLTLIATANQGSEATYESGFVIDKFPISRPNLTFSTLTVSNMSPEDSSIYLCSVEDDAGGVDTEAFFGQGTRLTVV.

CDR3 protein: CASSLSTGKPQHF. CDR3 nucleotide sequence: TGCGCCAGCAGCTTGTCGACGGGGAAGCCCCAGCATTTT. The chain has TRBV5-1 and TRBJ1-5; D unclear. Germline V lookup: CDR1 SGHRS, CDR2 YFSETQ. This CDR3 spans 13 amino acids. With 1 base removed from V and 8 bases from J, the gap between germline ends came to 10 bases.

V and J are TRBV11-3 and TRBJ2-5; a possible D gene is TRBD1 (7 bases). V gave up 1 base and J gave up 5 bases, with 17 bases separating them. There are 16 residues in the CDR3. Per germline, CDR1 SGHNT and CDR2 YENEEA. CDR3 sequence: CASSLGQPAGGETQYF. Written as DNA, the CDR3 is TGTGCCAGCAGCTTAGGGCAACCGGCAGGGGGGGAGACCCAGTACTTC. The full variable domain, its missing parts supplied by reference TRBV11-3 and TRBJ2-5, is EAGVVQSPRYKIIEKKQPVAFWCNPISGHNTLYWYLQNLGQGPELLIRYENEEAVDDSQLPKDRFSAERLKGVDSTLKIQPAELGDSAVYLCASSLGQPAGGETQYFGPGTRLLVL.